A selection of T cell receptor beta chains follows, all from one sample in a study of cytomegalovirus exposure and HLA in healthy donors. Clones were sequenced by immunoSEQ multiplex PCR, and TCRdb holds only the in-frame ones, with some missing. The repertoire includes some 130,000 clones, more than 65% of them detected once, and roughly 3% sits in the top ten. The sequenced material came from PBMCs. These receptors were collected from an older woman in good health and CMV-seropositive. Each CDR3 is given with its conserved first and last residue. Fields, in order: V gene, D gene, clone size, J gene, CDR3 DNA, CDR3 protein. D genes are given only for firm matches. The size of a clone is reported for some rows only, either as once, few or many, or as a class for expanded clones.

TRBV11-2,-,-,TRBJ1-2,TGTGCCAGCAGCTTAGCCGACAGTAACTATGGCTACACCTTC,CASSLADSNYGYTF
TRBV19,TRBD1,-,TRBJ1-5,TGTGCCACCTCTATCTCAACCGGGACAGGCGCGTATCAGCCCCAGCATTTT,CATSISTGTGAYQPQHF
TRBV18,-,few,TRBJ1-5,TGTGCCAGCTCACCCGACAGTGAGTCTCAGCCCCAGCATTTT,CASSPDSESQPQHF
TRBV10-1,TRBD2,-,TRBJ2-2,TGCGCCAGCAGTTGGGGGGGGGACACCGGGGAGCTGTTTTTT,CASSWGGDTGELFF
TRBV9,TRBD1,-,TRBJ1-5,TGTGCCAGCAGCGTAACAGGGGATAGCAATCAGCCCCAGCATTTT,CASSVTGDSNQPQHF
TRBV7-8,TRBD2,-,TRBJ2-3,TGTGCCAGCAGCTTAGCGCGGGTAGCGGGGGGGCTCACAGATACGCAGTATTTT,CASSLARVAGGLTDTQYF
TRBV5-4,-,few,TRBJ2-6,TGTGCCAGCAGCACCCAGTCCACTGGGGCCAACGTCCTGACTTTC,CASSTQSTGANVLTF
TRBV12-1,-,-,TRBJ2-1,TGTGCCAGCAGCTTTGAGCTAGCGGGGGGTTTCTTGTACAATGAGCAGTTCTTC,CASSFELAGGFLYNEQFF
TRBV19,-,-,TRBJ1-1,TGTGCCAGTAGTATCCCACCCGGGACACAAACTGAAGCTTTCTTT,CASSIPPGTQTEAFF
TRBV5-4,TRBD2,once,TRBJ2-6,TGTGCCAGCAGCTCGGGGGGGCTAACGTCCGGGGCCAACGTCCTGACTTTC,CASSSGGLTSGANVLTF
TRBV5-1,TRBD1,-,TRBJ1-6,TGCGCCAGCAGCCACAGGGGGCTTTTTAATTCCCCCCTCCACTTT,CASSHRGLFNSPLHF
TRBV29-1,TRBD2,once,TRBJ2-3,TGCAGCGTGACTAGCGGGGGGGGGACAGATACGCAGTATTTT,CSVTSGGGTDTQYF
TRBV10-3,TRBD1,-,TRBJ2-7,TGTGCCATCAGCCAAACCGGGACAGGGGTAATGGTGCAGTACTTC,CAISQTGTGVMVQYF
TRBV19,TRBD1,-,TRBJ2-7,TGTGCCAGTAGTACCCCTGGGACAGCGTACTCCTACGAGCAGTACTTC,CASSTPGTAYSYEQYF
TRBV9,-,-,TRBJ2-2,TGTGCCAGCAGCGTAGGGAGCGTGGGTACCGGGGAGCTGTTTTTT,CASSVGSVGTGELFF
TRBV6-5,-,-,TRBJ1-1,TGTGCCAGCAGCATGACAGGCAAGAACACTGAAGCTTTCTTT,CASSMTGKNTEAFF
TRBV4-2,-,-,TRBJ2-5,TGTGCCAGCAGCCAGGGTGGGGCCCTTGTGGGGGAGACCCAGTACTTC,CASSQGGALVGETQYF
TRBV11-2,-,few,TRBJ1-4,TGTGCCAGCAGCTTAGCACTCCAGGGAGGTGGTGAAAAACTGTTTTTT,CASSLALQGGGEKLFF
TRBV7-3,-,-,TRBJ1-2,TGTGCCAGCAGCTTAACGCGAGGCAGACTGAACTATGGCTACACCTTC,CASSLTRGRLNYGYTF
TRBV19,TRBD1,-,TRBJ1-1,TGTGCCAGTACCGGAGAGGACAGGGACACTGAAGCTTTCTTT,CASTGEDRDTEAFF
TRBV15,TRBD1,-,TRBJ2-3,TGTGCCACCAGCGAAAGGGACAGGGGAACAGATACGCAGTATTTT,CATSERDRGTDTQYF
TRBV4-1,-,-,TRBJ2-7,TGCGCCAGCAGCCAAGTCTTCTTGGGCGGGCAGGACGAGCAGTACTTC,CASSQVFLGGQDEQYF
TRBV7-6,-,-,TRBJ2-2,TGTGCCAGCAGCTTGACTAGTGCCAGGGAGCTGTTTTTT,CASSLTSARELFF
TRBV7-9,TRBD2,-,TRBJ2-1,TGTGCCAGCAGGGCAACAGTAGCGGGGGGGCTCAATGAGCAGTTCTTC,CASRATVAGGLNEQFF
TRBV7-3,-,-,TRBJ1-2,TGTGCCAGCAGTCCCGGGACTGGTCCCTTTCTGGCTGGCTACACCTTC,CASSPGTGPFLAGYTF
TRBV7-6,TRBD2,-,TRBJ2-3,TGTGCCAGCAGCCCATGGACTAGCGGGGGCGACACAGATACGCAGTATTTT,CASSPWTSGGDTDTQYF
TRBV7-9,-,once,TRBJ2-2,TGTGCCAGCAGCTTACCGGGGGGCGCGAACACCGGGGAGCTGTTTTTT,CASSLPGGANTGELFF